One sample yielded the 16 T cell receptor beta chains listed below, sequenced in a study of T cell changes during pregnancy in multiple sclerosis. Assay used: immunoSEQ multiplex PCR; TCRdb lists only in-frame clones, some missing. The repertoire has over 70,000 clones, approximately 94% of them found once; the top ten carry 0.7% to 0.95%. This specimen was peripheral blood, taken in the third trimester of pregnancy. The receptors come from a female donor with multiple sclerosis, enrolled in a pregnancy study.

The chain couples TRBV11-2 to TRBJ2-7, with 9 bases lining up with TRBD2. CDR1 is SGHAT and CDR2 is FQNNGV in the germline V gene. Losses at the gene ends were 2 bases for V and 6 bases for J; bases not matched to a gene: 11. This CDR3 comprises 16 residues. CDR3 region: CASSLSASGTYGEQYF. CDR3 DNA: TGTGCCAGCAGCTTATCGGCTAGCGGGACGTACGGCGAGCAGTACTTC.

In nucleotides, the CDR3 is TGTGCCAGCACCCCTGGGGGCTCCTACCCATGGGCTTTCTTT. Protein product: CASTPGGSYPWAFF. The rearrangement joins TRBV28 to TRBJ1-1; weak D call: TRBD1 (6 bases). The CDR3 runs to 14 residues. Germline CDR1 and CDR2: MDHEN and SYDVKM. Between the trimmed V and J ends, which lost 7 bases and 11 bases, there was a span of 23 bases.

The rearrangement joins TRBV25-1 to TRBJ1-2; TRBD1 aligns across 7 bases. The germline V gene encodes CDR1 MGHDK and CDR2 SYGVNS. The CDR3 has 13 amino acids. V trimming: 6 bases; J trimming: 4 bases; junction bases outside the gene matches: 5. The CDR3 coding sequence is TGTGCCAGCAGCGGACAGGTTTTCTATGGCTACACCTTC. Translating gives CASSGQVFYGYTF.

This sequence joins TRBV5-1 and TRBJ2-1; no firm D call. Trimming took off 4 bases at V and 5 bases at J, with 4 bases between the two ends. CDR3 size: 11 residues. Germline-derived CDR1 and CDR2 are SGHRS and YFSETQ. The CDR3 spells CASSLDNEQFF. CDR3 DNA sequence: TGCGCCAGCAGCCTAGACAATGAGCAGTTCTTC. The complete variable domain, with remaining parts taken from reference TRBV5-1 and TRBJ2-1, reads KAGVTQTPRYLIKTRGQQVTLSCSPISGHRSVSWYQQTPGQGLQFLFEYFSETQRNKGNFPGRFSGRQFSNSRSEMNVSTLELGDSALYLCASSLDNEQFFGPGTRLTVL.

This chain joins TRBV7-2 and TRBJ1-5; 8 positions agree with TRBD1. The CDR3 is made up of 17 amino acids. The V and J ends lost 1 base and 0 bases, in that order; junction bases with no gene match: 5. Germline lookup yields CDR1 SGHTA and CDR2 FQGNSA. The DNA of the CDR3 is TGTGCCAGCAGCTTAGTAGGGACAGGTAATAGCAATCAGCCCCAGCATTTT. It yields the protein CASSLVGTGNSNQPQHF.

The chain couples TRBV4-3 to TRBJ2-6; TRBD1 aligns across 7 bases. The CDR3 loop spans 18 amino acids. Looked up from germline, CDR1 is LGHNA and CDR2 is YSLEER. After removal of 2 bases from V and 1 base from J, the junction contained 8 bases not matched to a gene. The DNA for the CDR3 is TGCGCCAGCAGCCAATTCTCCGGGACAGATTCTGGGGCCAACGTCCTGACTTTC. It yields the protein CASSQFSGTDSGANVLTF.

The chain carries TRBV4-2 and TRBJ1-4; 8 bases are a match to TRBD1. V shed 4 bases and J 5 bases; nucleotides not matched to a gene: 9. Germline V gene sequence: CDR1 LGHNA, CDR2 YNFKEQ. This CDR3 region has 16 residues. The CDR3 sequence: CASSPGGRTGNEKLFF. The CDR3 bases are TGTGCCAGCAGCCCGGGCGGGCGGACAGGGAATGAAAAACTGTTTTTT.

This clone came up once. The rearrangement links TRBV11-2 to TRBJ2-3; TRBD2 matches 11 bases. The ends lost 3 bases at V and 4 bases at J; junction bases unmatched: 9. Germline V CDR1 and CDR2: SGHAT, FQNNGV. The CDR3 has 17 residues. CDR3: CASSFPLSGRAADTQYF. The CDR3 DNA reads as TGTGCCAGCAGCTTCCCCCTTAGCGGGAGGGCGGCAGATACGCAGTATTTT.

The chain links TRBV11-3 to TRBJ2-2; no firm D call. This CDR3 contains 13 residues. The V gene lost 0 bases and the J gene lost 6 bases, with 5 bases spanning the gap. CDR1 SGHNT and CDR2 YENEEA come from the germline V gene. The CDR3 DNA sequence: TGTGCCAGCAGCTTAGACGTTGCCGGGGAGCTGTTTTTT. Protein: CASSLDVAGELFF.

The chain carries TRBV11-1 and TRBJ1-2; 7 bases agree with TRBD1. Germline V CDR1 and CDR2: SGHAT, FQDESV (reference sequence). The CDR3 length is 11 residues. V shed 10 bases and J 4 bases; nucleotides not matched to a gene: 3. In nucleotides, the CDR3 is TGTGCCATTGACAGGGTCTATGGCTACACCTTC. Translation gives CAIDRVYGYTF.

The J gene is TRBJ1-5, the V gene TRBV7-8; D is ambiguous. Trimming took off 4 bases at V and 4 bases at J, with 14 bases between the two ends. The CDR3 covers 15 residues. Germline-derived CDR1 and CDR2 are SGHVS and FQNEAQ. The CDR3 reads CASSYGKLGNQPQHF. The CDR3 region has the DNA TGTGCCAGCAGCTATGGTAAACTAGGAAATCAGCCCCAGCATTTT. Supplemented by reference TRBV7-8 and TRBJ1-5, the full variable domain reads GAGVSQSPRYKVAKRGQDVALRCDPISGHVSLFWYQQALGQGPEFLTYFQNEAQLDKSGLPSDRFFAERPEGSVSTLKIQRTQQEDSAVYLCASSYGKLGNQPQHFGDGTRLSIL.

The CDR3 nucleotides read TGCGCCAGCAGCTTGGAACAGGGGGGAAGTGGCACTGAAGCTTTCTTT. It yields the protein CASSLEQGGSGTEAFF. The V gene is TRBV5-1, the J gene TRBJ1-1; 8 bases agree with TRBD1. The V gene end was trimmed by 0 bases and the J gene end by 4 bases; junction bases not matched to a gene: 8. The germline CDR1 and CDR2 sequences are SGHRS and YFSETQ. The CDR3 totals 16 residues.

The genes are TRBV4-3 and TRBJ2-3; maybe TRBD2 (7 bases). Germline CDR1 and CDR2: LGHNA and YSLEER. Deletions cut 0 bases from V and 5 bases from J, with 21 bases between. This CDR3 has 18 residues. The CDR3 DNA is TGCGCCAGCAGCCAAGATGCGGGGGCTCATCTATCGGGAGATACGCAGTATTTT. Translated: CASSQDAGAHLSGDTQYF.

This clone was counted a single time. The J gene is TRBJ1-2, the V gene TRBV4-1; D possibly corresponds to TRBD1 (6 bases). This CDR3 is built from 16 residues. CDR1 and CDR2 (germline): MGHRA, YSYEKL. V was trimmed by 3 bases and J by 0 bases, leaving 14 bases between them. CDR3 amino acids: CASSQVGQKTNYGYTF. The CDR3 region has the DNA TGCGCCAGCAGCCAGGTTGGACAGAAGACTAACTATGGCTACACCTTC.

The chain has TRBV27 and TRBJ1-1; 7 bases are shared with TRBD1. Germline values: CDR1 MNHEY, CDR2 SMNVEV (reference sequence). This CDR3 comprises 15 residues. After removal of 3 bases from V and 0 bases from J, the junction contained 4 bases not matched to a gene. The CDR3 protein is CASSLQGVLNTEAFF. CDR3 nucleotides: TGTGCCAGCAGTTTGCAGGGGGTCTTGAACACTGAAGCTTTCTTT.

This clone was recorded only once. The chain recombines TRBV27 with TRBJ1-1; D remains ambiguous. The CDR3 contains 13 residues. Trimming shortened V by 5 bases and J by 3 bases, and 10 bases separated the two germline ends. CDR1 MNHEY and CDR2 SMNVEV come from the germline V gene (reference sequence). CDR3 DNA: TGTGCCAGCAGTCGTGTAGAGTACACTGAAGCTTTCTTT. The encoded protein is CASSRVEYTEAFF.